This T cell receptor (beta chain) was found in a study of CD8+ T cells in alopecia areata. Study summary: Those patients who were treated received oral tofacitinib, which was given at 5 to 10 mg twice daily for moderate-to-severe alopecia areata. A 6-month off-drug phase came after tofacitinib, which had lasted 6 to 18 months. Study-wide findings and caveats: Among the cells sequenced in scalp samples are also the resident alphabeta T cells of normal skin. The study found higher clonality in lesional than normal scalp, especially in alopecia totalis/universalis.

Reverse transcribed after extraction, RNA yielded cDNA as the sequencing template. Only in-frame clones appear in the TCRdb table, and some are missing; sequencing was by immunoSEQ multiplex PCR. The table records about 150,000 clones, around 47% of them present only once. V lost 1 base, J lost 2 bases, and 16 bases lay in between. CDR3 length: 17 amino acids. Germline V lookup: CDR1 MDHEN, CDR2 SYDVKM. This clone was seen a single time. Its antigen is not known. Sequenced material: CD4+ T cells sorted from blood. This chain connects TRBV28 to TRBJ2-3; tentatively, D is TRBD1 or TRBD2 (5 bases each). The sequence came from a human donor with alopecia areata. The CDR3 loop reads CASSLSGHHLNTDTQYF. CDR3 DNA: TGTGCCAGCAGTTTATCGGGGCACCACTTAAACACAGATACGCAGTATTTT. The variable domain in full, completed from reference TRBV28 and TRBJ2-3, reads DVKVTQSSRYLVKRTGEKVFLECVQDMDHENMFWYRQDPGLGLRLIYFSYDVKMKEKGDIPEGYSVSREKKERFSLILESASTNQTSMYLCASSLSGHHLNTDTQYFGPGTRLTVL.